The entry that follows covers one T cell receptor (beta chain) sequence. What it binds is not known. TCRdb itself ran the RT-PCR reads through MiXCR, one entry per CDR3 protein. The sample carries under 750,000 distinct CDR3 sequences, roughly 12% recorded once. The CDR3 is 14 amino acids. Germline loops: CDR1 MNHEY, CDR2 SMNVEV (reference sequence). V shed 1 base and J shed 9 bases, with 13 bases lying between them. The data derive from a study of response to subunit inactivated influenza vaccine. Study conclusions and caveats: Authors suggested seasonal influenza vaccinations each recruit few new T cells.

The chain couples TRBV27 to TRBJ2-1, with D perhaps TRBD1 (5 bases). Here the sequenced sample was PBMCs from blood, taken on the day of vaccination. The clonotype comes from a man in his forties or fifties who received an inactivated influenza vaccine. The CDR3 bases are TGTGCCAGCAGTTTATTAGTAGGGGCCGGTGAGCAGTTCTTC. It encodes CASSLLVGAGEQFF.